This T cell receptor (beta chain) was documented in a study of CD4+ T cells in melanoma. Study observations and caveats: CD8+ T cell, macrophage and B cell function reportedly correlated with neoantigen-specific CD4+ T cells. Diverse differentiation states were reported for melanoma neoantigen-specific CD4+ T cells.

The CDR3 runs 15 residues. The germline V gene encodes CDR1 SGHRS and CDR2 YFSETQ. Germline trimming cut 4 bases from V and 5 bases from J; bases unmatched to any gene: 10. Comments on this clone: Its target is not known.

Clones were read by immunoSEQ multiplex PCR, and TCRdb kept only the in-frame ones, dropping some. The sample lists a few thousand clones, about 61% occurring once. Sequenced material: cells from a culture (not recorded whether cultured in vitro). The chain combines TRBV5-1 with TRBJ2-5; 8 positions agree with TRBD2. This receptor was obtained from a human donor with melanoma. CDR3 in amino acids: CASSVGTRRLETQYF. CDR3 DNA sequence: TGCGCCAGCAGCGTCGGGACTAGACGGTTGGAGACCCAGTACTTC.